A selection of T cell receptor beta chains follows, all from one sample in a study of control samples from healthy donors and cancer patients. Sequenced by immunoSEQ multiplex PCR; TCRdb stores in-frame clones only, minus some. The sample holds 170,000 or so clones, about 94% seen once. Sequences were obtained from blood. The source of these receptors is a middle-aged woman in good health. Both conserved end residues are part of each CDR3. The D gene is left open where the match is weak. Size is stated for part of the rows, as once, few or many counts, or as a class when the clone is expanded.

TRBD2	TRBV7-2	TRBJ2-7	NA	TGTGCCAGCAGCTCCCGACTAGCGGGGGAACTCTCCTACGAGCAGTACTTC	CASSSRLAGELSYEQYF
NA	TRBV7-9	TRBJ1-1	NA	TGTGCCAGCAGCTTACAGTGGAACACTGAAGCTTTCTTT	CASSLQWNTEAFF
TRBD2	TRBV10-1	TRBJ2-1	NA	TGCGCCAGCAGTGTTGCGGGAGGATCCTACAATGAGCAGTTCTTC	CASSVAGGSYNEQFF
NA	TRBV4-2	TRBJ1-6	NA	TGTGCCAGCAGCCAAGATGGGACGGAGAATTCACCCCTCCACTTT	CASSQDGTENSPLHF
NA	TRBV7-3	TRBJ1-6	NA	TGTGCCAGCAGCCTCCCTAATTCACCCCTCCACTTT	CASSLPNSPLHF
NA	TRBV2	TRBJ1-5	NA	TGTGCCAGCAGTGAAAGTTATCAGCCCCAGCATTTT	CASSESYQPQHF
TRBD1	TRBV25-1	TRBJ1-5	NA	TGTGCCAGCAGTGAATTTGGGACAGGGGCAGACAATCAGCCCCAGCATTTT	CASSEFGTGADNQPQHF
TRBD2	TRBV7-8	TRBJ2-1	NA	TGTGCCAGCAGCTTAGCAGGTCGGGCTAGCGGACACAATGAGCAGTTCTTC	CASSLAGRASGHNEQFF
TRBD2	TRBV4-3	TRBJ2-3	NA	TGCGCCAGCAGCCAAGACCTTAGCGGGAGGGCCGATACGCAGTATTTT	CASSQDLSGRADTQYF
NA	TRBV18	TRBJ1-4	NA	TGTGCCACCAGACCCTCGGGTAATGAAAAACTGTTTTTT	CATRPSGNEKLFF
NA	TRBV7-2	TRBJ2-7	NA	TGTGCCAGCAGCACGCGGACTTATACCTACGAGCAGTACTTC	CASSTRTYTYEQYF
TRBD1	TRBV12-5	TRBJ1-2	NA	TGTGCTAGTGGTCCAACGGACAGGGTTAATGGCTACACCTTC	CASGPTDRVNGYTF
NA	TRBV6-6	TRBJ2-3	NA	TGTGCCAGCAGTTACTCCTGGACAGATACGCAGTATTTT	CASSYSWTDTQYF
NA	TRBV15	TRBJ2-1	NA	TGTGCCACCAGCAGAGTGATATCCAATGAGCAGTTCTTC	CATSRVISNEQFF
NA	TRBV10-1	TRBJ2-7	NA	TGCGCCAGCAGGAGGCGGGATAGCTCCTACGAGCAGTACTTC	CASRRRDSSYEQYF
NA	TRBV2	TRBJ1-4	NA	TGTGCCAGCAGTGACCCCGGTAGTGGGGAAAAACTGTTTTTT	CASSDPGSGEKLFF
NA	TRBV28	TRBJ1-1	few	TGTGCCACACAGGAGAACACTGAAGCTTTCTTT	CATQENTEAFF
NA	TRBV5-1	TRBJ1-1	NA	TGCGCCAGCAGCTTGGATGAGGGCCTTATGAACACTGAAGCTTTCTTT	CASSLDEGLMNTEAFF
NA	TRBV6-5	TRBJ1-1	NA	TGTGCCAGCAGCACCTGGGGGGCTGGGACTGAAGCTTTCTTT	CASSTWGAGTEAFF
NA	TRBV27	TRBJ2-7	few	TGTGCCAGCAGCACCCCTAGGGGCGAGCAGTACTTC	CASSTPRGEQYF
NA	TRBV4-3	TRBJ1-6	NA	TGCGCCAGCAGCCAAGATATCCAGGTGGGATCCTATAATTCACCCCTCCACTTT	CASSQDIQVGSYNSPLHF
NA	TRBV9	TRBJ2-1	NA	TGTGCCAGCAGCGTAGACAGCGGCGAGCAGTTCTTC	CASSVDSGEQFF
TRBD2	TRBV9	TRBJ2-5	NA	TGTGCCAGCAGCGCCCCTAGCGGGGGGTTAGGTGAGACCCAGTACTTC	CASSAPSGGLGETQYF
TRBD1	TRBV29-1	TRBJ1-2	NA	TGCAGCGTTGAATTGACAGGGACAGTCTATGGCTACACCTTC	CSVELTGTVYGYTF
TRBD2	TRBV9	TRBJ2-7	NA	TGTGCCAGCAGCGTAGCGGAGCGGGGTCCCTACGAGCAGTACTTC	CASSVAERGPYEQYF
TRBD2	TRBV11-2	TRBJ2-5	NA	TGTGCCAGCAGCTCCCGACTAGCAGGAGAGACCCAGTACTTC	CASSSRLAGETQYF
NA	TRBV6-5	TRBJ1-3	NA	TGTGCCAGCAGTTCCACAGGAAACACCATATATTTT	CASSSTGNTIYF
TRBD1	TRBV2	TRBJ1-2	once	TGTGCCAGCAGTATAGACAGGGGGCGCGTGGGTTTTGGCTACACCTTC	CASSIDRGRVGFGYTF
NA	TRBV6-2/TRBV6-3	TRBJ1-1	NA	TGTGCCAGCAGTTATTCCCAAAAGAACACTGAAGCTTTCTTT	CASSYSQKNTEAFF
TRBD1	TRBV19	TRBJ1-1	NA	TGTGCCAGTAGCCAGGGGGCGAACACTGAAGCTTTCTTT	CASSQGANTEAFF
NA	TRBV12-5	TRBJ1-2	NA	TGTGCTAGTGGTTTGCCCCCGCGTTATGGCTACACCTTC	CASGLPPRYGYTF
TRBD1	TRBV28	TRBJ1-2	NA	TGTGCCAGCAACGCCCCCGGGACAGACTATGGCTACACCTTC	CASNAPGTDYGYTF
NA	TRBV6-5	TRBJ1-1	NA	TGTGCCAGCAGACCCAGCCCCGGGGATCGACTGCCAGCTTTCTTT	CASRPSPGDRLPAFF
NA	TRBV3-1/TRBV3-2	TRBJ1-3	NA	TGTGCCAGCAGCCCCAACAGGGCCGGAAACACCATATATTTT	CASSPNRAGNTIYF
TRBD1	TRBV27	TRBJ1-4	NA	TGTGCCAGCAGCCGGACAGGGCATAATGAAAAACTGTTTTTT	CASSRTGHNEKLFF
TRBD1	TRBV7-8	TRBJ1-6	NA	TGTGCCAGCAGCCATTTACAGGGGTCTGTTTCACCCCTCCACTTT	CASSHLQGSVSPLHF
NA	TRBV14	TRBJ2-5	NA	TGTGCCAGCAGCCAACGCGGGACGGTTCAAGAGACCCAGTACTTC	CASSQRGTVQETQYF
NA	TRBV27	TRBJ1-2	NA	TGTGCCAGCAGTTTATTCCCCCCCGGACTAAACTATGGCTACACCTTC	CASSLFPPGLNYGYTF
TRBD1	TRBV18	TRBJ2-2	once	TGTGCCAGCTCATCCGGACAGGGCTGGACCGGGGAGCTGTTTTTT	CASSSGQGWTGELFF
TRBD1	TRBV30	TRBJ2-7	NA	TGTGCCTGGAGTGTACCTGACAGGGGCTACGAGCAGTACTTC	CAWSVPDRGYEQYF
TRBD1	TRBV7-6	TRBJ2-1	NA	TGTGCCAGCAGCTCCGGGACAGGGCTATACAATGAGCAGTTCTTC	CASSSGTGLYNEQFF
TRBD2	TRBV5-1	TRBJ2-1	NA	TGCGCCAGCAGGCCGGGACTAGCGGTGCTGGATGAGCAGTTCTTC	CASRPGLAVLDEQFF
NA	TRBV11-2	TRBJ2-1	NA	TGTGCCAGCAGCGTAACCGGGGACTACAATGAGCAGTTCTTC	CASSVTGDYNEQFF
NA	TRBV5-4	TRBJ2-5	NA	TGTGCCAGCAGCTTGGCCGAGCGTATTCAAGAGACCCAGTACTTC	CASSLAERIQETQYF
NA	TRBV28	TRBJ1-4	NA	TGTGCCAGCAGTTTGTTTGGCGAAAAACTGTTTTTT	CASSLFGEKLFF
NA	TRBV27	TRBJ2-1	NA	TGTGCCAGCAGCTCCCGGCCCGGGGGAGGTTCCTACAATGAGCAGTTCTTC	CASSSRPGGGSYNEQFF
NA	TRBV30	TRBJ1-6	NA	TGTGCCTGGAGTGACGGCGCGTCCTATAATTCACCCCTCCACTTT	CAWSDGASYNSPLHF
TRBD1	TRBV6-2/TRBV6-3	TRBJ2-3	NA	TGTGCCAGCAGTCGCCGGGACAGGGGCAGCACAGATACGCAGTATTTT	CASSRRDRGSTDTQYF
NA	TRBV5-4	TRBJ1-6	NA	TGTGCCAGCAGCTTGGGAAAATTCAAGGATTCACCCCTCCACTTT	CASSLGKFKDSPLHF
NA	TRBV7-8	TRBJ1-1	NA	TGTGCCAGCAGCTTAACAGGGAAGGATACTGAAGCTTTCTTT	CASSLTGKDTEAFF
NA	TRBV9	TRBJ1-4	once	TGTGCCAGCAACGGGGGGGACAATGAAAAACTGTTTTTT	CASNGGDNEKLFF
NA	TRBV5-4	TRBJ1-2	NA	TGTGCCAGCAGCCCCGACAGGAGCTATGGCTACACCTTC	CASSPDRSYGYTF
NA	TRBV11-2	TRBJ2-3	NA	TGTGCCAGCAGCTCTGCGGGGGCGCGAACAGATACGCAGTATTTT	CASSSAGARTDTQYF
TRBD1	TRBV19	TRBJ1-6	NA	TGTGCCAGTAGTACACCGGACAGGGCACCCAATTCACCCCTCCACTTT	CASSTPDRAPNSPLHF